This T cell receptor beta chain stems from a study of T cells after yellow fever vaccination. Broader study findings: CD4 and CD8 compartments shared a small share of clonotypes. The study noted that FACS-sorted repertoires could contain abundant clonotypes contaminating from the bulk population. A weaker but faster secondary response was observed, peaking on day 5 versus 15.

The CDR3 covers 15 residues. V was pared by 6 bases and J by 3 bases, with 5 bases of the junction left unmatched. This clonotype was observed a few times. The target antigen is unknown. TCR cDNA, made by 5'RACE template switching, carried an added universal primer site and UMIs. One entry per CDR3 protein results from TCRdb running MiXCR on the 5' RACE reads. The table lists fewer than 400,000 distinct CDR3 sequences, around a tenth of them singletons. The TCR originated in a man aged 18 to 29 who received the YFV17D yellow fever vaccine. This chain uses TRBV12-3 or TRBV12-4 with TRBJ1-5, with 10 bases matching TRBD1. This specimen consisted of CD4+ T cells sorted from PBMCs, obtained 45 days after the yellow fever booster vaccination. CDR3: CASSRDRGYNQPQHF. The CDR3 region has the DNA TGTGCCAGCAGCCGGGACAGGGGATACAATCAGCCCCAGCATTTT.